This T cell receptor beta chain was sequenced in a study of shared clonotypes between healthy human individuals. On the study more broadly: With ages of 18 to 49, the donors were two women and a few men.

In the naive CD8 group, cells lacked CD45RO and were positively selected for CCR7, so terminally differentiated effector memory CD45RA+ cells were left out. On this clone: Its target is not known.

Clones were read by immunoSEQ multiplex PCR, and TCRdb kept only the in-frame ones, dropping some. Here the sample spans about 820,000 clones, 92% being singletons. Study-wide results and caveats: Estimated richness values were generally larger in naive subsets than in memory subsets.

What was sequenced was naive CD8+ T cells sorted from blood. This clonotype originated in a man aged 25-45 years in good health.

CDR3 region: CASRHNDRGLTDTQYF. Here the CDR3 DNA reads TGTGCCAGTCGACACAACGACAGGGGGCTTACAGATACGCAGTATTTT. V and J are TRBV19 and TRBJ2-3, with 10 bases fitting TRBD1. The CDR3 is made up of 16 amino acids. The junction had 11 bases not matched to a gene; V was cut back by 8 bases and J by 3 bases. The germline V gene encodes CDR1 LNHDA and CDR2 SQIVND (reference sequence).